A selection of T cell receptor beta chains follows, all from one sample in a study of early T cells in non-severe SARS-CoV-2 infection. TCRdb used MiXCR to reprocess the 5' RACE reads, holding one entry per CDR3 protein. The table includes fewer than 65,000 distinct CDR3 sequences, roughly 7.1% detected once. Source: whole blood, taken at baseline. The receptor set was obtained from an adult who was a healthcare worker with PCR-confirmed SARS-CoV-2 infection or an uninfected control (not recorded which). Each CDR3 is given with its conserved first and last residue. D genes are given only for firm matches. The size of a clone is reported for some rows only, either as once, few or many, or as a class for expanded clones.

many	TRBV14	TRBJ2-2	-	CASSQDPTGELFF	TGTGCCAGCAGCCAAGATCCCACCGGGGAGCTGTTTTTT
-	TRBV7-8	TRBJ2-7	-	CASSLKGRGLTYEQYF	TGTGCCAGCAGCTTAAAGGGGAGGGGGCTTACCTACGAGCAGTACTTC
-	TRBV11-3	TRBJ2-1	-	CASSFQLGEAAYNEQFF	TGTGCCAGCAGTTTTCAACTTGGAGAAGCGGCCTACAATGAGCAGTTCTTC
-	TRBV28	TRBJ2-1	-	CASSFEGSQQFF	TGTGCCAGCAGTTTCGAGGGGTCCCAGCAGTTCTTC
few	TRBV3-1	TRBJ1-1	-	CASSTKSTEAFF	TGTGCCAGCAGCACCAAGAGCACTGAAGCTTTCTTT
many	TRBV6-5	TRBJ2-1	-	CASSYSRALLIGQFF	TGTGCCAGCAGTTACTCGAGGGCCCTCCTAATCGGGCAGTTCTTC
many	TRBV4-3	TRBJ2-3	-	CASSQEGRGSTDTQYF	TGCGCCAGCAGCCAAGAGGGGAGGGGGAGCACAGATACGCAGTATTTT
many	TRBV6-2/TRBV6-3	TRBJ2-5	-	CASSYSETITQYF	TGTGCCAGCAGTTACTCGGAGACGATAACCCAGTACTTC
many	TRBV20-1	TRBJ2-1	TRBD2	CSARPGLAGGSYNEQFF	TGCAGTGCTAGACCCGGACTAGCGGGAGGATCCTACAATGAGCAGTTCTTC
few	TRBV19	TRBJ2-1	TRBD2	CASSTQLAGFLYNEQFF	TGTGCCAGTAGTACGCAACTAGCGGGATTTCTCTACAATGAGCAGTTCTTC
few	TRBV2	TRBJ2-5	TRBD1	CAGLPGQGHRETQYF	TGTGCCGGATTACCGGGACAGGGACATCGAGAGACCCAGTACTTC